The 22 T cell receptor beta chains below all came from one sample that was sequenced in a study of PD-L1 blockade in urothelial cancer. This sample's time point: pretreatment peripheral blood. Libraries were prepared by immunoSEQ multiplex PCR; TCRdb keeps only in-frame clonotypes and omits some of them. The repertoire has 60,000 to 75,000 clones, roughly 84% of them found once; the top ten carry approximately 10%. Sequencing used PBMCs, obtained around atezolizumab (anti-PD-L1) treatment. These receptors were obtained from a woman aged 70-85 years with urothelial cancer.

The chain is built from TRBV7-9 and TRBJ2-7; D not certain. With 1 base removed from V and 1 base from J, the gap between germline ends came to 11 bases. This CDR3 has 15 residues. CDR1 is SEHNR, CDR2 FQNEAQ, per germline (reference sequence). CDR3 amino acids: CASSLGSSPSYEQYF. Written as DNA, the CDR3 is TGTGCCAGCAGCTTAGGCTCTAGTCCTTCCTACGAGCAGTACTTC.

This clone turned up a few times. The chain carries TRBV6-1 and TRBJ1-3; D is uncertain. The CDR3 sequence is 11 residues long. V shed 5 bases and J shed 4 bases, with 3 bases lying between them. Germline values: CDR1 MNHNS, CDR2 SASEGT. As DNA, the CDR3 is TGTGCCAGCAGTTTAGGAAACACCATATATTTT. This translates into CASSLGNTIYF.

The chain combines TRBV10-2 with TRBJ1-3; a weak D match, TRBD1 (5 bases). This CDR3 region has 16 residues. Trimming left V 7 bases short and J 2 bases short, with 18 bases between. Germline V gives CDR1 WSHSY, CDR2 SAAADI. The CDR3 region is CASKARPGKAGNTIYF. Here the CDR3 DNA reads TGCGCCAGCAAGGCCCGCCCAGGGAAAGCTGGAAACACCATATATTTT.

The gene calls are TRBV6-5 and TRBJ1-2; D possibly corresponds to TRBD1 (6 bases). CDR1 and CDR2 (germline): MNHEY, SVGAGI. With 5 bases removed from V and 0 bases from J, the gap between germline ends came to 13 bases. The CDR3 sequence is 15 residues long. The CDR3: CASSNRVGANYGYTF. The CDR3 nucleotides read TGTGCCAGCAGTAACAGGGTCGGGGCTAACTATGGCTACACCTTC.

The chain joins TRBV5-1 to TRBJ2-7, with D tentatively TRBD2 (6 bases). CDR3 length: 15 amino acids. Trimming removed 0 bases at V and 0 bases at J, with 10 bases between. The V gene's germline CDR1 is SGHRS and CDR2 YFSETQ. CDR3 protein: CASSLGGTSSYEQYF. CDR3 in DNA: TGCGCCAGCAGCTTGGGCGGGACGAGCTCCTACGAGCAGTACTTC.

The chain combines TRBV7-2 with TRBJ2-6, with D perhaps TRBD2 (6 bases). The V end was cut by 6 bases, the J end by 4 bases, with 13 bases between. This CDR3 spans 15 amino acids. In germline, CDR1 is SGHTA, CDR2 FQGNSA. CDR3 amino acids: CASSTGAGGANVLTF. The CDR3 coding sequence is TGTGCCAGCAGTACAGGTGCGGGAGGGGCCAACGTCCTGACTTTC.

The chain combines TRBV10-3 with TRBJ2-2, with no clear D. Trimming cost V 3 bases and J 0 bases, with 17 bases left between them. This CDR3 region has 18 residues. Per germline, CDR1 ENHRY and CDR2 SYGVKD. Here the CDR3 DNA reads TGTGCCATCAGTGATGGCCCCGTGGCCACAGCGAACACCGGGGAGCTGTTTTTT. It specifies CAISDGPVATANTGELFF.

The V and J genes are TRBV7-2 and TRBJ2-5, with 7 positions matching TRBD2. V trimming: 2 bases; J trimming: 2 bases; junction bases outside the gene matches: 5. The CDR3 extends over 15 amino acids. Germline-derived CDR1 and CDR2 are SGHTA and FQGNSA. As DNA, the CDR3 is TGTGCCAGCAGCTTAAACAGCGGGGCACAAGAGACCCAGTACTTC. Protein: CASSLNSGAQETQYF.

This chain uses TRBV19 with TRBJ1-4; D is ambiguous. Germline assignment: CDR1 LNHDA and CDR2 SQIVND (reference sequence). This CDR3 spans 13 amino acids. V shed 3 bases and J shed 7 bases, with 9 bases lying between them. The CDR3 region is CASSMNRGEKLFF. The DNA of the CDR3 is TGTGCCAGTAGTATGAACCGGGGTGAAAAACTGTTTTTT.

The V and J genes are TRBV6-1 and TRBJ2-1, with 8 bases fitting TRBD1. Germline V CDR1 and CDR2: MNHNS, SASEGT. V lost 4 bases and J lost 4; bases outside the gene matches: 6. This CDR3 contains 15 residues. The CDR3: CASSVYRGLYNEQFF. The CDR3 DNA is TGTGCCAGCAGTGTGTACAGGGGGTTGTACAATGAGCAGTTCTTC.

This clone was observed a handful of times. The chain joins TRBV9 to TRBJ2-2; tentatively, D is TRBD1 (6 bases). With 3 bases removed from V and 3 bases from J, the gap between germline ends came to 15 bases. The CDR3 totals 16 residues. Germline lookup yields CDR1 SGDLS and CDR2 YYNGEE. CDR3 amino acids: CASSGAGVLDTGELFF. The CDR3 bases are TGTGCCAGCAGCGGAGCAGGGGTTTTGGACACCGGGGAGCTGTTTTTT.

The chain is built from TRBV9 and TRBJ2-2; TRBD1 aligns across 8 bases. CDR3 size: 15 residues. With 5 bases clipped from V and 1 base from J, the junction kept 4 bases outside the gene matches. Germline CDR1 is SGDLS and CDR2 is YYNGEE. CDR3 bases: TGTGCCAGCAGGGGAGGACAGGGGAACACCGGGGAGCTGTTTTTT. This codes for CASRGGQGNTGELFF.

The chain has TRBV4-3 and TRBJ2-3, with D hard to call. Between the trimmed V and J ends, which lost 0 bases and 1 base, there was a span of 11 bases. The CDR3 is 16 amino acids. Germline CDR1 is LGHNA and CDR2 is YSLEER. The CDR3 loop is CASSQEPARGTDTQYF. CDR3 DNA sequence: TGCGCCAGCAGCCAAGAGCCCGCCCGGGGCACAGATACGCAGTATTTT.

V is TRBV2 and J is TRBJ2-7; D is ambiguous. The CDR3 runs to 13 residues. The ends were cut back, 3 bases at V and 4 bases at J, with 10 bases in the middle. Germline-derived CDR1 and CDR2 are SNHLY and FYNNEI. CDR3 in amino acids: CASSEFLAYEQYF. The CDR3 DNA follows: TGTGCCAGCAGTGAGTTTTTAGCTTACGAGCAGTACTTC.

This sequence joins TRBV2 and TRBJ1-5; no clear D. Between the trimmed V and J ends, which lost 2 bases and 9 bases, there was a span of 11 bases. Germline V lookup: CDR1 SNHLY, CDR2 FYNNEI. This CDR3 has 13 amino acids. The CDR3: CASSETGTLPQHF. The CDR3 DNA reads TGTGCCAGCAGTGAAACGGGAACGTTGCCCCAGCATTTT.

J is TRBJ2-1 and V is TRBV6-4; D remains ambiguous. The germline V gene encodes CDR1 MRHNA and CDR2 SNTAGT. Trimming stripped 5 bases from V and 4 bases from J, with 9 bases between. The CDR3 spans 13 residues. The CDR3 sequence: CASSKSQYNEQFF. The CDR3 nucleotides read TGTGCCAGCAGTAAATCCCAATACAATGAGCAGTTCTTC.

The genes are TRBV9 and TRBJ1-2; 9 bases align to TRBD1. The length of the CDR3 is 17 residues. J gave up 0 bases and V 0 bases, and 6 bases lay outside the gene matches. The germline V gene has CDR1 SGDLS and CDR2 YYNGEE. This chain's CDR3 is CASSVADRGISNYGYTF. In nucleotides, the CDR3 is TGTGCCAGCAGCGTAGCGGACAGGGGAATTTCTAACTATGGCTACACCTTC.

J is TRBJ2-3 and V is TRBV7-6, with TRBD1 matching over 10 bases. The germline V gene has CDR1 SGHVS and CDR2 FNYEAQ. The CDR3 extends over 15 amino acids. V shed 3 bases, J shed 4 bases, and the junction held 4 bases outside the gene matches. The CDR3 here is CASSFWDRGSDTQYF. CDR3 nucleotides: TGTGCCAGCAGCTTCTGGGACAGGGGCTCAGATACGCAGTATTTT.

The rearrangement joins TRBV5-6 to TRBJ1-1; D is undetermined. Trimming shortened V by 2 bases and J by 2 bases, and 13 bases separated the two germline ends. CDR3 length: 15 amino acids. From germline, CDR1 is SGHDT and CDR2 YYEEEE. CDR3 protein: CASSLYFPGNTEAFF. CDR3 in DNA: TGTGCCAGCAGCTTATACTTCCCAGGCAACACTGAAGCTTTCTTT.

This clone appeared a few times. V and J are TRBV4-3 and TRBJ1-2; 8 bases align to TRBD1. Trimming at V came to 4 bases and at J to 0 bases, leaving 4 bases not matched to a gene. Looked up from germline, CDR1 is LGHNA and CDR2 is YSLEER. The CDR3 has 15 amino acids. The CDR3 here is CASSRTGIPNYGYTF. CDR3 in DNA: TGCGCCAGCAGCCGGACAGGGATACCTAACTATGGCTACACCTTC.

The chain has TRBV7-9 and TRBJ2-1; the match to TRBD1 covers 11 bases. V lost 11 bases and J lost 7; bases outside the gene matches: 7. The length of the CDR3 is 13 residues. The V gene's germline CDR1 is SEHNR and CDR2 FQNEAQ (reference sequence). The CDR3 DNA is TGTGCCGGCGGGGGGACAGGGGGAAATGAGCAGTTCTTC. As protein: CAGGGTGGNEQFF. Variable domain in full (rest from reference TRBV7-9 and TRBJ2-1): DTGVSQNPRHKITKRGQNVTFRCDPISEHNRLYWYRQTLGQGPEFLTYFQNEAQLEKSRLLSDRFSAERPKGSFSTLEIQRTEQGDSAMYLCAGGGTGGNEQFFGPGTRLTVL.

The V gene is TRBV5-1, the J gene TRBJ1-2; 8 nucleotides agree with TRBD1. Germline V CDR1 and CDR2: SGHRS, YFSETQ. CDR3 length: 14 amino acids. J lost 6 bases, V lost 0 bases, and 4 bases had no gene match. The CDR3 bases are TGCGCCAGCAGCTTGGGGGCAGGGGGCCATGGCTACACCTTC. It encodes CASSLGAGGHGYTF. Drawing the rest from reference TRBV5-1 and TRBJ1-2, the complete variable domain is KAGVTQTPRYLIKTRGQQVTLSCSPISGHRSVSWYQQTPGQGLQFLFEYFSETQRNKGNFPGRFSGRQFSNSRSEMNVSTLELGDSALYLCASSLGAGGHGYTFGSGTRLTVV.